Detailed here is one T cell receptor beta chain. Its target is not known. The limits of the CDR3 on the DNA are not certain, so only TCRdb's listed CDR3 is given. The authors produced cDNA by 5'RACE using 10-nucleotide random UMIs. In every sequencing run, more than 180 million TCR-beta sequences were generated from 15-18 subjects. Using its own MiXCR run on the 5' RACE reads, TCRdb lists one record per CDR3 protein. The sample lists tens of thousands of distinct CDR3 sequences; approximately 10% were seen once. The CDR3 has 21 residues if both end residues are counted. The germline V gene encodes CDR1 SGHKS and CDR2 YYEKEE (reference sequence). CD4+ or CD8+ T cells, 950,000 to 1,000,000 per library, were used for sorted libraries. These data originate in a study of neurological immune-mediated disorders. Regarding the study as a whole: Patients with HTLV-1-associated myelopathy had the highest level of TCR clonal expansion, whereas patients with multiple sclerosis had the lowest level, falling beneath the level found in healthy controls.

The receptor's source is a woman in her twenties or thirties with HTLV-1-associated myelopathy (HAM/TSP). The sample comprised CD4+ T cells from blood. The chain joins TRBV5-5 to TRBJ1-1; the table gives TRBD1 as D, unverified against the DNA. The chain's CDR3 is CASSFYICSANDKGPNTEAFF.